Listed here are 21 T cell receptor beta chains from one sample, sequenced in a study of CD8 T cells in ankylosing spondylitis. TCRdb used MiXCR to reprocess the 5' RACE reads, holding one entry per CDR3 protein. Of 200,000 to 300,000 distinct CDR3 sequences listed, roughly 32% are singletons. Sample: blood, either unsorted or a sorted T cell fraction (not recorded which). The receptors originated from a male donor with ankylosing spondylitis or in good health (not recorded which).

This clonotype was observed a few times. The J gene is TRBJ2-5, the V gene TRBV3-1, with D possibly matching TRBD2 (5 bases). V was shortened by 7 bases and J by 5 bases, with 14 bases between the two germline ends. CDR3 length: 13 amino acids. Germline V gives CDR1 LGHDT, CDR2 YNNKEL (reference sequence). CDR3 nucleotides: TGTGCCAGCAACATTCTAGCATCTGAGACCCAGTACTTC. It translates to CASNILASETQYF.

This clonotype was seen only a few times. V is TRBV20-1 and J is TRBJ1-2; 7 bases align to TRBD1. Losses at the gene ends were 1 base for V and 10 bases for J; bases not matched to a gene: 12. This CDR3 comprises 14 residues. Per the germline V gene, CDR1 is DFQATT and CDR2 is SNEGSKA (reference sequence). The CDR3 loop reads CSARGIGTDLDYTF. CDR3 sequence (DNA): TGCAGTGCTAGAGGAATCGGGACAGATCTTGACTACACCTTC.

This clonotype has only a few counts. The chain joins TRBV5-5 to TRBJ2-7; D not resolved. This CDR3 has 13 amino acids. V dropped 4 bases and J dropped 4 bases, with 12 bases sitting between them. The germline V gene encodes CDR1 SGHKS and CDR2 YYEKEE (reference sequence). Here the CDR3 DNA reads TGTGCCAGCAGCCGATGGACCGAATACGAGCAGTACTTC. Amino acid sequence: CASSRWTEYEQYF.

The genes are TRBV6-5 and TRBJ2-7, with unresolved D. Trimming removed 1 base at V and 2 bases at J, with 9 bases between. CDR1 MNHEY and CDR2 SVGAGI come from the germline V gene. The CDR3 contains 14 residues. The CDR3 nucleotides are TGTGCCAGCAGTTACTTGGACGGAGCCTACGAGCAGTACTTC. Translated, it gives CASSYLDGAYEQYF.

This clonotype was counted between two and nine times. The V call is TRBV6-5, the J call TRBJ2-7, with D tentatively TRBD1 (7 bases). With 4 bases removed from V and 7 bases from J, the gap between germline ends came to 17 bases. CDR1 MNHEY and CDR2 SVGAGI come from the germline V gene. CDR3 length: 14 amino acids. CDR3 sequence reads: CASSSAVQGGEQYF. The CDR3 DNA reads TGTGCCAGCAGTTCCGCCGTCCAGGGGGGAGAGCAGTACTTC.

The chain uses TRBV27 and TRBJ2-1, with D possibly matching TRBD1 (6 bases). The ends were cut back, 3 bases at V and 5 bases at J, with 14 bases in the middle. CDR1 is MNHEY, CDR2 SMNVEV, per germline (reference sequence). This CDR3 is 15 amino acids long. For the CDR3, the DNA is TGTGCCAGCAGTTTTCACAGGGCCCCCCACAATGAGCAGTTCTTC. It encodes CASSFHRAPHNEQFF.

There are a few counts of this clonotype. The chain links TRBV29-1 to TRBJ2-4; a weak D match, TRBD1 (6 bases). Germline V gene data show CDR1 as SQVTM and CDR2 as ANQGSEA. The CDR3 extends over 16 amino acids. The V gene lost 0 bases and the J gene lost 0 bases, with 12 bases spanning the gap. The CDR3 loop is CSVEDRGRGAKNIQYF. DNA for the CDR3: TGCAGCGTTGAAGATCGGGGCAGGGGAGCCAAAAACATTCAGTACTTC.

V gene TRBV7-8 combines with J gene TRBJ2-7; TRBD2 is a possible D gene (5 bases). This CDR3 spans 16 amino acids. Germline V lookup: CDR1 SGHVS, CDR2 FQNEAQ. Trimming pared 2 bases from V and 2 bases from J, leaving 16 bases between. Here the CDR3 reads CASSLFAGGAAYEQYF. In nucleotides, the CDR3 is TGTGCCAGCAGCTTATTCGCTGGCGGAGCGGCCTACGAGCAGTACTTC.

This chain uses TRBV27 with TRBJ1-2, with 9 positions matching TRBD1. The CDR3 totals 17 residues. The germline V gene has CDR1 MNHEY and CDR2 SMNVEV (reference sequence). The V gene end was trimmed by 5 bases and the J gene end by 0 bases; junction bases not matched to a gene: 10. The CDR3 DNA follows: TGTGCCAGCAGTCCGGGACAGGGTCGCTCTTCTAACTATGGCTACACCTTC. It is translated as CASSPGQGRSSNYGYTF.

V is TRBV5-4 and J is TRBJ2-5, with 8 bases lining up with TRBD1. V lost 3 bases, J lost 2 bases, and 3 bases stayed unmatched. Looked up from germline, CDR1 is SGHNT and CDR2 is YYREEE (reference sequence). This CDR3 has 14 residues. CDR3 region: CASSSGGSQETQYF. Written as DNA, the CDR3 is TGTGCCAGCAGCTCAGGGGGCTCTCAAGAGACCCAGTACTTC. The whole variable domain, remainder taken from reference TRBV5-4 and TRBJ2-5, is ETGVTQSPTHLIKTRGQQVTLRCSSQSGHNTVSWYQQALGQGPQFIFQYYREEENGRGNFPPRFSGLQFPNYSSELNVNALELDDSALYLCASSSGGSQETQYFGPGTRLLVL.

This chain uses TRBV5-1 with TRBJ1-3; the D is unclear. Germline CDR1 and CDR2: SGHRS and YFSETQ. The CDR3 runs to 14 residues. The ends were cut back, 4 bases at V and 0 bases at J, with 8 bases in the middle. Written as DNA, the CDR3 is TGCGCCAGCAGCCTGGGAGACTCTGGAAACACCATATATTTT. It codes for CASSLGDSGNTIYF.

This chain uses TRBV20-1 with TRBJ1-4; perhaps TRBD1 as D (6 bases). This CDR3 region has 13 residues. Germline lookup yields CDR1 DFQATT and CDR2 SNEGSKA (reference sequence). Trimming left V 4 bases short and J 7 bases short, with 13 bases between. CDR3 residues: CSAKWGLGEKLFF. The CDR3 nucleotides read TGCAGTGCTAAGTGGGGGCTGGGTGAAAAACTGTTTTTT.

The V call is TRBV20-1, the J call TRBJ2-4; 7 positions agree with TRBD2. Germline V gene data show CDR1 as DFQATT and CDR2 as SNEGSKA (reference sequence). V trimming: 7 bases; J trimming: 9 bases; junction bases outside the gene matches: 3. CDR3 length equals 10 residues. The CDR3 nucleotides read TGCAGTGGGGGGAGGGGCATTCAGTACTTC. It is translated as CSGGRGIQYF.

The V gene is TRBV15, the J gene TRBJ1-2; 10 bases line up with TRBD1. Losses at the gene ends were 0 bases for V and 10 bases for J; bases not matched to a gene: 5. The CDR3 runs to 14 residues. The germline V gene encodes CDR1 LNHNV and CDR2 YYDKDF (reference sequence). The CDR3 loop is CATSRDGTGDIYTF. Here the CDR3 DNA reads TGTGCCACCAGCAGAGATGGGACAGGGGACATCTACACCTTC.

The V gene is TRBV6-1, the J gene TRBJ1-6, with TRBD1 matching over 10 bases. V shed 7 bases, J shed 10 bases, and the junction held 10 bases outside the gene matches. CDR1 and CDR2 from the germline V gene are MNHNS and SASEGT. The CDR3 has 15 residues. CDR3 nucleotide sequence: TGTGCCAGCACCGATGAGGGACAGGGGTTGTCACCCCTCCACTTT. Its translation is CASTDEGQGLSPLHF.

This chain joins TRBV12-3 or TRBV12-4 and TRBJ2-2, with D possibly matching TRBD2 (7 bases). The CDR3 is 16 amino acids. Deletions cut 0 bases from V and 7 bases from J, with 15 bases between. This CDR3 reads CASSLAGGPGGGELFF. CDR3 coding DNA: TGTGCCAGCAGTTTAGCGGGGGGGCCCGGAGGCGGGGAGCTGTTTTTT.

The rearrangement links TRBV20-1 to TRBJ2-7, with 10 bases lining up with TRBD2. Germline CDR1 and CDR2: DFQATT and SNEGSKA (reference sequence). V was clipped by 3 bases and J by 5 bases; unmatched bases: 13. The CDR3 runs to 16 residues. In DNA form, the CDR3 reads TGCAGTGCTAGTAAGGCTAGCGGGGGCCTAAGGAACGAGCAGTACTTC. This gives the protein CSASKASGGLRNEQYF.

The chain combines TRBV13 with TRBJ2-3, with a tentative D call TRBD1 (6 bases). Trimming pared 5 bases from V and 2 bases from J, leaving 11 bases between. The germline CDR1 and CDR2 sequences are PRHDT and FYEKMQ (reference sequence). This CDR3 is built from 14 residues. CDR3 amino acids: CASSPRDTTDTQYF. DNA for the CDR3: TGTGCCAGCAGCCCCCGGGACACCACAGATACGCAGTATTTT.

The chain joins TRBV7-9 to TRBJ2-3; no firm D call. V was shortened by 3 bases and J by 0 bases, with 7 bases between the two germline ends. CDR3 length: 14 amino acids. Germline loops: CDR1 SEHNR, CDR2 FQNEAQ (reference sequence). The CDR3 reads CASSLGASTDTQYF. DNA of the CDR3: TGTGCCAGCAGCTTGGGCGCGAGCACAGATACGCAGTATTTT.

This clonotype was detected a few times. This chain links TRBV20-1 with TRBJ2-7; D not certain. CDR3 length: 14 amino acids. Trimming took 0 bases from V and 4 from J, leaving 13 bases between them. The germline CDR1 and CDR2 sequences are DFQATT and SNEGSKA (reference sequence). DNA of the CDR3: TGCAGTGCTAGAGACACCCCTCTAGAATACGAGCAGTACTTC. Translating it yields CSARDTPLEYEQYF.

This clonotype was counted a few times. The chain is built from TRBV6-2 or TRBV6-3 and TRBJ2-4; D is ambiguous. Trimming shortened V by 3 bases and J by 7 bases, and 10 bases separated the two germline ends. This CDR3 has 13 residues. Germline V gene lookup returns CDR1 MNHEY and CDR2 SVGEGT. CDR3 region: CASSYTRQNIQYF. The CDR3 region has the DNA TGTGCCAGCAGTTATACACGGCAGAACATTCAGTACTTC.